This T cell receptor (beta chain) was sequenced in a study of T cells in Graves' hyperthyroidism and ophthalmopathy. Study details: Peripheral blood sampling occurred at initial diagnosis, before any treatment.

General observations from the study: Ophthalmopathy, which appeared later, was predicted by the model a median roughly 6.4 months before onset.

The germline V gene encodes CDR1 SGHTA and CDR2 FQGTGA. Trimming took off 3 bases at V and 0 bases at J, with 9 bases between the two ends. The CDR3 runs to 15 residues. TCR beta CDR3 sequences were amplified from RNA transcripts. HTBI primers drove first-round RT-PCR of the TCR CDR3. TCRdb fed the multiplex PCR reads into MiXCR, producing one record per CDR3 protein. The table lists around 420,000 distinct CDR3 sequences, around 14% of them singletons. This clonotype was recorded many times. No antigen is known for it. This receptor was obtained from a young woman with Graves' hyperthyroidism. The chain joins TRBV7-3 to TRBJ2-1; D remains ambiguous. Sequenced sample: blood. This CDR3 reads CASSLTIGSYNEQFF. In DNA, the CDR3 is TGTGCCAGCAGCTTGACCATAGGCTCCTACAATGAGCAGTTCTTC.